This record looks at one T cell receptor (beta chain) sequence and its context. The authors ran a second PCR of about 6 to 11 cycles using a sample-barcoded 5' primer and a J-beta primer mix. TCRdb re-called the 5' RACE reads through MiXCR, storing one row per CDR3 protein. The sample consists of approximately 800,000 distinct CDR3 sequences, around half of them appearing once. The data stem from a study of blood T cells in healthy people across ages. The donors, aged about 6 to 95, were healthy Caucasians from Russia. Trimming took 0 bases from V and 10 from J, leaving 13 bases between them. CDR3 size: 14 residues. Germline lookup yields CDR1 SGHAT and CDR2 FQNNGV.

Sequenced input: blood. V gene TRBV11-2 combines with J gene TRBJ2-4, with D tentatively TRBD1 or TRBD2 (5 bases each). This sequence originates from a man aged 80 or over in good health. The CDR3 DNA is TGTGCCAGCAGCTTAGATTGGGACCAGAGAATTCAGTACTTC. This gives the protein CASSLDWDQRIQYF. The full variable domain, rest sourced from reference TRBV11-2 and TRBJ2-4, is EAGVAQSPRYKIIEKRQSVAFWCNPISGHATLYWYQQILGQGPKLLIQFQNNGVVDDSQLPKDRFSAERLKGVDSTLKIQPAKLEDSAVYLCASSLDWDQRIQYFGAGTRLSVL.